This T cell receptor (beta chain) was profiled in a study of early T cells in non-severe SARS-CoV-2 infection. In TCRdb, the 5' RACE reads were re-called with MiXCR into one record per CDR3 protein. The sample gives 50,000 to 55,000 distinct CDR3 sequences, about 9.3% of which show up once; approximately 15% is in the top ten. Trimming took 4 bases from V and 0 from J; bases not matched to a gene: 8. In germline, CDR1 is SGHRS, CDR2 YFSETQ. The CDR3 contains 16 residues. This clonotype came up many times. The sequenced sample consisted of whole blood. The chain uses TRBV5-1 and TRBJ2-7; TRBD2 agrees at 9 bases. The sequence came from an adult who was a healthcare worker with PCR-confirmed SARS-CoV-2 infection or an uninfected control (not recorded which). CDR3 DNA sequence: TGCGCCAGCAGCCCGGGGTCTAGCGGGAACTCCTACGAGCAGTACTTC. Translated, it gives CASSPGSSGNSYEQYF.